These T cell receptor beta chains were read from a single sample in a study of blood T cell repertoires in COVID-19. Method: immunoSEQ multiplex PCR; TCRdb's copy keeps in-frame clones and lacks some. Altogether around 220,000 clones are present, approximately 86% being singletons, with the ten largest covering approximately 15%. Sample: PBMCs or T cells enriched from blood (not recorded which). The receptor set was obtained from a woman aged 45-65 years with acute COVID-19. Both conserved end residues are trimmed from each CDR3. A D gene is named only where the DNA matches it firmly.

J	D	V	CDR3
TRBJ2-1	TRBD2	TRBV15	ATSIYLPGREWSSNEQF
TRBJ2-7	-	TRBV2	ASWTSSYEQY
TRBJ2-7	TRBD2	TRBV6-5	ASSYSSLAGDEQY
TRBJ1-3	-	TRBV6-2/TRBV6-3	ASSSTSAGPGNTIY
TRBJ2-7	TRBD2	TRBV2	ASSLTSGSGYEQY
TRBJ1-1	-	TRBV25-1	ASSESGGGPGVAF
TRBJ2-5	-	TRBV18	ASSPPSGQETQY
TRBJ1-2	TRBD1	TRBV2	ASSVGTGAGYT
TRBJ2-3	TRBD1	TRBV4-2	ASSQVSDGTGLTDTQY
TRBJ1-2	TRBD1	TRBV6-4	ASTGQGSNYGYT
TRBJ2-1	TRBD2	TRBV10-1	ASSEIRSGLARWISNEQF
TRBJ2-3	-	TRBV6-1	ASSDLPVAFRTDTQY
TRBJ2-1	TRBD2	TRBV5-4	ASSKGLGSYNEQF
TRBJ2-5	-	TRBV27	ASSLSQGGVTQETQY
TRBJ2-3	TRBD2	TRBV27	ASSFRTSGSTDTQY
TRBJ2-1	TRBD2	TRBV5-1	ASSSTSGDNEQF
TRBJ2-3	-	TRBV18	ASSQGQADTQY
TRBJ2-1	-	TRBV18	ASSLDRFVEQF
TRBJ2-1	-	TRBV28	ASRWSSYNEQF
TRBJ1-6	-	TRBV14	ASSQGRNSPLH
TRBJ1-2	TRBD1	TRBV18	ASSTDRGYGYT
TRBJ1-1	TRBD1	TRBV7-8	ASSTYRGQNTEAF
TRBJ2-5	-	TRBV5-5	ASSLAQGTRETQY
TRBJ1-6	-	TRBV12-3/TRBV12-4	ASSVGRNSPLH
TRBJ2-7	-	TRBV9	ASSVGGGTYEQY
TRBJ1-3	TRBD1	TRBV11-2	ASSSRFRDSSGNTIY
TRBJ2-7	TRBD2	TRBV27	ASSFGGRASEQY
TRBJ2-7	TRBD1	TRBV3-1/TRBV3-2	ASSRQGGHYEQY
TRBJ1-3	-	TRBV6-6	ASSYGRGVGNTIY
TRBJ1-5	-	TRBV7-9	ASSGSDQPQH
TRBJ1-5	TRBD1	TRBV19	ASSSTEGATSNQPQH
TRBJ2-1	TRBD2	TRBV15	ATRSAGGLHNEQF
TRBJ2-7	-	TRBV19	ASTPTGQGLYEQY
TRBJ1-1	TRBD1	TRBV11-3	ASSPRGRAEAF
TRBJ2-7	-	TRBV2	ASSEGGLFSSASGQY
TRBJ2-3	TRBD2	TRBV3-1/TRBV3-2	ASSQARLAGSTDTQY
TRBJ1-5	-	TRBV28	ASSSPENQPQH
TRBJ2-7	TRBD1	TRBV5-4	ASSYGQGRGYEQY
TRBJ2-2	TRBD1	TRBV5-1	ASSLSGQTNTGELF
TRBJ1-2	-	TRBV9	ASSVGRDYGYT
TRBJ2-1	TRBD2	TRBV9	ASSVGGSGTNEQF
TRBJ1-3	TRBD1	TRBV29-1	SVQQGAAGNTIY
TRBJ1-2	TRBD1	TRBV19	ASSIRTGVGYT
TRBJ1-2	-	TRBV9	ASSPGGWFGYT
TRBJ2-7	TRBD2	TRBV10-3	AISDGTSGRIYEQY
TRBJ1-1	-	TRBV11-3	ASSLRQANTEAF
TRBJ2-1	TRBD2	TRBV7-9	ASSSSGRAPSYNEQF
TRBJ2-7	TRBD1	TRBV5-5	ASSLEDRNTYEQY
TRBJ2-6	TRBD2	TRBV30	AVGLAGPSGANVLT
TRBJ2-5	TRBD2	TRBV28	ASSLEGRPGGETQY